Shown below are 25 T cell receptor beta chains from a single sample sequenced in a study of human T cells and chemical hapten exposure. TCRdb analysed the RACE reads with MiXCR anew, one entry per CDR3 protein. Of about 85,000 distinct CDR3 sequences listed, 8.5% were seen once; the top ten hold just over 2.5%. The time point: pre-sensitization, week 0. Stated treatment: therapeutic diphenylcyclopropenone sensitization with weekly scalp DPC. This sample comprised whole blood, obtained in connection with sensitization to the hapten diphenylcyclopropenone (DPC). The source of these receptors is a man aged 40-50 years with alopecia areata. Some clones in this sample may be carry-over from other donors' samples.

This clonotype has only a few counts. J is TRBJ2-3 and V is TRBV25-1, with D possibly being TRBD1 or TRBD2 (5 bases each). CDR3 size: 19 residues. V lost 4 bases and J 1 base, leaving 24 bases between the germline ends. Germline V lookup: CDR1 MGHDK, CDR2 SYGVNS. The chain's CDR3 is CASSVGPYWGEVGTDTQYF. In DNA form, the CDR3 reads TGTGCCAGCAGTGTGGGGCCTTATTGGGGAGAAGTAGGCACAGATACGCAGTATTTT.

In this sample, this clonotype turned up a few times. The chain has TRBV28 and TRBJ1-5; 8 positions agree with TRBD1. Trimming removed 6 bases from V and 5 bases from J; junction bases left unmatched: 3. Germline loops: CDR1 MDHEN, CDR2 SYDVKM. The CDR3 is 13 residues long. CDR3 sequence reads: CASRTGADQPQHF. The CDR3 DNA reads TGTGCCAGCAGGACAGGGGCTGATCAGCCCCAGCATTTT.

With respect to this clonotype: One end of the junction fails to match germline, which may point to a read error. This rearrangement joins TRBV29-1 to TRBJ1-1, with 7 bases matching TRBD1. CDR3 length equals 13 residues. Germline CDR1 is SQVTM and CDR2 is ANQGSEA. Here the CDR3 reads CSVQESGGTEAFF. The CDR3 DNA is TGCAGCGTTCAAGAATCAGGGGGAACTGAAGCTTTCTTT.

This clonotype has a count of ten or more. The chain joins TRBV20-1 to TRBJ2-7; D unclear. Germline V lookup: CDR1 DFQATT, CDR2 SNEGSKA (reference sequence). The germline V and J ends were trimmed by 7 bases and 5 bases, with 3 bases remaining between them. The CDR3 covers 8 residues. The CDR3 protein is CSVHEQYF. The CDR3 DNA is TGCAGTGTCCACGAGCAGTACTTC.

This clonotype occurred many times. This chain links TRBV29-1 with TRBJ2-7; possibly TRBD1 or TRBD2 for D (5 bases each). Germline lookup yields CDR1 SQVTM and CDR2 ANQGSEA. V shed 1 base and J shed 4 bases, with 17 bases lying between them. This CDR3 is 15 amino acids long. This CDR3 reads CSVEGPGRGRYEQYF. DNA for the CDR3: TGCAGCGTTGAAGGCCCGGGACGGGGAAGATACGAGCAGTACTTC.

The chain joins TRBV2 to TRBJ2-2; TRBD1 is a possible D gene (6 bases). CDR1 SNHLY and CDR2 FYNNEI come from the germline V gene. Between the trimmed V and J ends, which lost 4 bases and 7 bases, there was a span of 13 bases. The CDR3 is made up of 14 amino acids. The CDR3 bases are TGTGCCAGCAGTGCCCAGGGGCTCGGCGGGGAGCTGTTTTTT. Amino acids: CASSAQGLGGELFF.

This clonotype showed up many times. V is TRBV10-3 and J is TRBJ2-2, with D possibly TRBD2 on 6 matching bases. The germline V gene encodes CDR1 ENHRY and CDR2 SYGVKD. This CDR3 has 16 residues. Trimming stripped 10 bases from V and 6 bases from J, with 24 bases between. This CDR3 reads CAKSPGPGEEPGELFF. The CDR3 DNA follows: TGTGCCAAATCACCGGGACCGGGGGAGGAACCCGGGGAGCTGTTTTTT.

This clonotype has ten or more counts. The CDR3 nucleotides are TGTGCCAGCAGCAACTACCTGACAGGGAATGATACGCAGTATTTT. Translation: CASSNYLTGNDTQYF. The chain is built from TRBV7-8 and TRBJ2-3; TRBD1 matches at 7 bases. This CDR3 is built from 15 residues. The J segment lost 6 bases and the V segment lost 5 bases, leaving 11 bases of the junction unmatched. Germline loops: CDR1 SGHVS, CDR2 FQNEAQ.

The CDR3 protein is CASSKEKDRTINTEAFF. DNA of the CDR3: TGTGCCAGCAGCAAAGAAAAGGACAGGACTATAAACACTGAAGCTTTCTTT. The chain joins TRBV21-1 to TRBJ1-1; whether TRBD1, the table's D call, matches the DNA was not checked. TRBV21-1 is deemed a pseudogene. The CDR3 totals 17 residues.

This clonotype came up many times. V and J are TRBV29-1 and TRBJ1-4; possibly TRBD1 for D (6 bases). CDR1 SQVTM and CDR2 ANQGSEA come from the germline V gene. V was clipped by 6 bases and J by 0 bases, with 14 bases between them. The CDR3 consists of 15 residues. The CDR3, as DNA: TGCAGCGTCGCCCAAGGGGGTGCAACTAATGAAAAACTGTTTTTT. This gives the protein CSVAQGGATNEKLFF.

The CDR3 is CASNQGDSNQPQHF. The CDR3 nucleotides read TGTGCCAGCAACCAGGGCGATAGCAATCAGCCCCAGCATTTT. The chain recombines TRBV28 with TRBJ1-5; D may be TRBD1 (5 bases). Germline CDR1 MDHEN, CDR2 SYDVKM. This CDR3 is 14 amino acids long. V lost 7 bases and J 0 bases, leaving 10 bases between the germline ends.

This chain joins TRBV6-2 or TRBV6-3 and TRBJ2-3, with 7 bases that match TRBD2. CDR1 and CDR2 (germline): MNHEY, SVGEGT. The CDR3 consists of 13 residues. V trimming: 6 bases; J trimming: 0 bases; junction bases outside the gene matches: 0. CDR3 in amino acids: CASRAGSTDTQYF. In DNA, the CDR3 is TGTGCCAGCAGAGCGGGGAGCACAGATACGCAGTATTTT.

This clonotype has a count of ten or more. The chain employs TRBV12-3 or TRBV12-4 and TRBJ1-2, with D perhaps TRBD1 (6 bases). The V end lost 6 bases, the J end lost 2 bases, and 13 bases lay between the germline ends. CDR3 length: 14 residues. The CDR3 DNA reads TGTGCCAGCAGCCCGGGACACGGGAACTATGGCTACACCTTC. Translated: CASSPGHGNYGYTF.

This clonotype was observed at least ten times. The CDR3 is CASSQTTRGVTLSGNTIYF. The CDR3 nucleotides read TGCGCCAGCAGCCAAACTACCCGGGGGGTAACACTTTCTGGAAACACCATATATTTT. This chain connects TRBV4-3 to TRBJ1-3, with D possibly matching TRBD1 (5 bases). The germline V gene has CDR1 LGHNA and CDR2 YSLEER. V lost 2 bases and J lost 1, with 21 bases in between. The CDR3 has 19 amino acids.

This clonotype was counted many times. The CDR3 is CSVVGKDRGQNEQFF. DNA for the CDR3: TGCAGCGTTGTCGGTAAGGACAGGGGGCAGAATGAGCAGTTCTTC. This chain connects TRBV29-1 to TRBJ2-1; TRBD1 matches at 11 bases. The CDR3 length is 15 residues. CDR1 and CDR2 (germline): SQVTM, ANQGSEA. V dropped 4 bases and J dropped 7; count of bases not matched to a gene: 9.

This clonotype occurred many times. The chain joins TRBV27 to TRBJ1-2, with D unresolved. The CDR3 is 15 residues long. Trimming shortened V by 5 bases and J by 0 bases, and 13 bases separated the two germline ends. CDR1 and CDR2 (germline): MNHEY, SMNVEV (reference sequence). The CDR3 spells CASSASGSTNYGYTF. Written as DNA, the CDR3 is TGTGCCAGCAGTGCATCGGGAAGTACTAACTATGGCTACACCTTC.

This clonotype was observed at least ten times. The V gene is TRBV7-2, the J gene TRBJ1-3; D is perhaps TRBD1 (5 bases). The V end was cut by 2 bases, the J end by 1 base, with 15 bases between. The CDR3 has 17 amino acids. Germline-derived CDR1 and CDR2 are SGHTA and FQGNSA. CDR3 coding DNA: TGTGCCAGCAGCTTATGGGTGGGGGGAGTGTCTGGAAACACCATATATTTT. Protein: CASSLWVGGVSGNTIYF.

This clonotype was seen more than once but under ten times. In DNA, the CDR3 is TGCAGCGTTGAACAAGGTGCAGATACGCAGTATTTT. Its protein is CSVEQGADTQYF. The rearrangement links TRBV29-1 to TRBJ2-3; no clear D gene. This CDR3 is 12 amino acids long. Looked up from germline, CDR1 is SQVTM and CDR2 is ANQGSEA. Trimming pared 2 bases from V and 4 bases from J, leaving 7 bases between.

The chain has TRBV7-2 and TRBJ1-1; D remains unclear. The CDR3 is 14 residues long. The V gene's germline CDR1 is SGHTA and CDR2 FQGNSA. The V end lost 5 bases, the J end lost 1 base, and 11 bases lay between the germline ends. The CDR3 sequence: CASSHTDANTEAFF. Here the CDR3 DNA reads TGTGCCAGCAGCCACACCGATGCGAACACTGAAGCTTTCTTT.

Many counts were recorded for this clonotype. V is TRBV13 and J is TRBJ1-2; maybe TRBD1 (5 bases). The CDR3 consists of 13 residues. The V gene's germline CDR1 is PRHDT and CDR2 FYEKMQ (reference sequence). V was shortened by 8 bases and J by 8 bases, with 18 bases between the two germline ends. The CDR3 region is CASGVGGRVGYTF. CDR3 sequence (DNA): TGTGCCAGCGGAGTGGGGGGAAGAGTAGGCTACACCTTC.

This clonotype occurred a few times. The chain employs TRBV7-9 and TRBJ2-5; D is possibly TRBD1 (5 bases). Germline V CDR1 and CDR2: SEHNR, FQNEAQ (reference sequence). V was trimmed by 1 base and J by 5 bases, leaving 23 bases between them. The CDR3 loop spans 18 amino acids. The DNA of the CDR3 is TGTGCCAGCAGCTTAGGCGACCTAAAAGGACAAGCCCGGGAGACCCAGTACTTC. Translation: CASSLGDLKGQARETQYF.

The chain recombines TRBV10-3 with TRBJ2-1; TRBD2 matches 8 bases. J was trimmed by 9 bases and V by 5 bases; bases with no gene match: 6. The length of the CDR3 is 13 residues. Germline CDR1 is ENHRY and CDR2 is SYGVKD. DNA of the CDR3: TGTGCCATCAGTTCCGGGACTAGTATTGAGCAGTTCTTC. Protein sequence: CAISSGTSIEQFF.

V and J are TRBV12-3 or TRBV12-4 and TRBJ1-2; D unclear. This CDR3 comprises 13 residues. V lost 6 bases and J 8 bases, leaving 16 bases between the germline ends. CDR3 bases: TGTGCCAGCAGCCCACACTCTTTAGTAGGCTACACCTTC. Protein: CASSPHSLVGYTF.

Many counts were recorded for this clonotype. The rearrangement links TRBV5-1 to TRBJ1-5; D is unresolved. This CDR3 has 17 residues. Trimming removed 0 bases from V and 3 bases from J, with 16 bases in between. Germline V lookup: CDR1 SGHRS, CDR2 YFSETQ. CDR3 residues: CASSLGTVENTNQPQHF. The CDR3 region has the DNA TGCGCCAGCAGCTTGGGGACGGTGGAAAACACCAATCAGCCCCAGCATTTT.

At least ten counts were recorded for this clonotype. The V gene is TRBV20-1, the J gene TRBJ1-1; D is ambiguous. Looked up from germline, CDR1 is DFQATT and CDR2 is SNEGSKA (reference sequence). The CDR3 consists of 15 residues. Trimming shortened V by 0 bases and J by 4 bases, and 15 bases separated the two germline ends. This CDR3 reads CSARDLRELGTEAFF. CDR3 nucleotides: TGCAGTGCTAGAGATCTCCGGGAGTTGGGCACTGAAGCTTTCTTT.